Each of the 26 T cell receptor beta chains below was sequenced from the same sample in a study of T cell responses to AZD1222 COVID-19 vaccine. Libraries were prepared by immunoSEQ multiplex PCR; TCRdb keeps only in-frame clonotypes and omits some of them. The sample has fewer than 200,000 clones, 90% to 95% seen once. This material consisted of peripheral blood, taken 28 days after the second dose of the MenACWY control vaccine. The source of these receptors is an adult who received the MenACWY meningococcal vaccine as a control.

CDR3 coding DNA: TGTGCCAGCAGTCCCCAGGGGGCGCTTTTGGAGACCCAGTACTTC. It encodes CASSPQGALLETQYF. The gene calls are TRBV7-3 and TRBJ2-5; 8 nucleotides align to TRBD1. V shed 6 bases and J 5 bases; nucleotides not matched to a gene: 11. The CDR3 is 15 amino acids. The germline CDR1 and CDR2 sequences are SGHTA and FQGTGA.

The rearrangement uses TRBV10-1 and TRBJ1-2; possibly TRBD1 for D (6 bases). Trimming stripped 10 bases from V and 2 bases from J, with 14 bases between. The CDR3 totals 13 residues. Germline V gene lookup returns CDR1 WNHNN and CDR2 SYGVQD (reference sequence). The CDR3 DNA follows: TGCGCCACACAGACAGGTCTGAACTATGGCTACACCTTC. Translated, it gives CATQTGLNYGYTF.

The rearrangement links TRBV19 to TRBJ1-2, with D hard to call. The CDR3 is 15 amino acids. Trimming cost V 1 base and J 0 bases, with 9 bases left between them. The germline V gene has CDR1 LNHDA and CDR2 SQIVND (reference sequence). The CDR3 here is CASSIVTASNYGYTF. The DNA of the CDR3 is TGTGCCAGTAGTATAGTGACGGCTTCTAACTATGGCTACACCTTC.

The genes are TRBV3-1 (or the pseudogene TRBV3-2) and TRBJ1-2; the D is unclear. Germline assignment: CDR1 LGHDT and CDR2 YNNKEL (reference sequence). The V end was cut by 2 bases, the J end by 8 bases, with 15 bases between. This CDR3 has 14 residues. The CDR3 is CASSQNNSPGGYTF. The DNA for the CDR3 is TGTGCCAGCAGCCAAAACAATTCTCCGGGGGGCTACACCTTC.

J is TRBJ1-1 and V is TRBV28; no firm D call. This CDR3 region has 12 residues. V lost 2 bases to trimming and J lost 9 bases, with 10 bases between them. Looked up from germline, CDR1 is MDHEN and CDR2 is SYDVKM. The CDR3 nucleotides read TGTGCCAGCAGTTTAAGCGCTTTGAAAGCTTTCTTT. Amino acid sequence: CASSLSALKAFF.

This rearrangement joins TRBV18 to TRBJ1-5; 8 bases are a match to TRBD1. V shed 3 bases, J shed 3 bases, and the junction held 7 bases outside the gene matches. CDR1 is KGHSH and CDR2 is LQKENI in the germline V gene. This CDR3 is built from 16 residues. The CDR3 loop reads CASSPGTGEFNQPQHF. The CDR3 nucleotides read TGTGCCAGCTCACCTGGGACAGGAGAGTTCAATCAGCCCCAGCATTTT.

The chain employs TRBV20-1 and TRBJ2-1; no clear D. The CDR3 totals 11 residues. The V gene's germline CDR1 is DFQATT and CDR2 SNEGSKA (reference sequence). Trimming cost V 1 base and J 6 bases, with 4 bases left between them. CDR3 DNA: TGCAGTGCTAGAGGAACCAATGAGCAGTTCTTC. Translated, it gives CSARGTNEQFF.

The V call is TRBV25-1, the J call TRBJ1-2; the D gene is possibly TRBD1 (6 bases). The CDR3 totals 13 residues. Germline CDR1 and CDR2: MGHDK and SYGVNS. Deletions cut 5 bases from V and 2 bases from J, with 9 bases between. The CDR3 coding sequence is TGTGCCAGCAGTAGGGACACCAACTATGGCTACACCTTC. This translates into CASSRDTNYGYTF.

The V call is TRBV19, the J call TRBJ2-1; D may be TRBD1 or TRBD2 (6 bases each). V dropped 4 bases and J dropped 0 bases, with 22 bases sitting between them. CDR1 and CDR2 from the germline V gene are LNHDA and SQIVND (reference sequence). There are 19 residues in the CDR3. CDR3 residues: CASSTSPRGGASSYNEQFF. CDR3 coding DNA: TGTGCCAGTAGTACCTCCCCCAGGGGCGGGGCCAGCTCCTACAATGAGCAGTTCTTC. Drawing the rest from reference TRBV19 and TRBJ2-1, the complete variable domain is DGGITQSPKYLFRKEGQNVTLSCEQNLNHDAMYWYRQDPGQGLRLIYYSQIVNDFQKGDIAEGYSVSREKKESFPLTVTSAQKNPTAFYLCASSTSPRGGASSYNEQFFGPGTRLTVL.

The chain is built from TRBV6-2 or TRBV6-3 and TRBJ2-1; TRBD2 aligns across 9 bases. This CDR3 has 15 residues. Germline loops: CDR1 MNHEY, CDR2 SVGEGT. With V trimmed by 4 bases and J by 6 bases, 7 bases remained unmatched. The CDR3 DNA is TGTGCCAGCAGTTTAGCGGGAGTATCGTTCAATGAGCAGTTCTTC. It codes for CASSLAGVSFNEQFF.

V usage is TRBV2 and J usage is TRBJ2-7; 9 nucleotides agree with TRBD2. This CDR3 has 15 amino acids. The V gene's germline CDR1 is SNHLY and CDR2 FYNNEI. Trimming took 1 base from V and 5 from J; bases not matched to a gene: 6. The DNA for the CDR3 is TGTGCCAGCAGTGAAGTTAGCGGGAGAGGCAACGAGCAGTACTTC. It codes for CASSEVSGRGNEQYF.

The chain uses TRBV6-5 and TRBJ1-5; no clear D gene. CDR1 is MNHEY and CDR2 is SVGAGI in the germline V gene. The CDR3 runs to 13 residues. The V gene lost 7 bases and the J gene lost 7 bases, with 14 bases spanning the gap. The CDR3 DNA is TGTGCCAGCACCGAAGGGTCAACGCAGCCCCAGCATTTT. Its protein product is CASTEGSTQPQHF.

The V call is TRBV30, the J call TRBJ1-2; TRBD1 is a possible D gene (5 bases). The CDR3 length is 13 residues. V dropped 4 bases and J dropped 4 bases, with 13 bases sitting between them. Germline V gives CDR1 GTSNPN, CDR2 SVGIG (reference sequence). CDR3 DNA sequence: TGTGCCTGGAATTGGCAGGGCCGCTATGGCTACACCTTC. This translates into CAWNWQGRYGYTF.

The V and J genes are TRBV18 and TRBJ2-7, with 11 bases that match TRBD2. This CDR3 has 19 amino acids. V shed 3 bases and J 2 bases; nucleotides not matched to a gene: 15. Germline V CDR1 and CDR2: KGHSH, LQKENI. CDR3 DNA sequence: TGTGCCAGCTCACCCTACCGGGCTCTAGGGACTAGCGGAGCCTACGAGCAGTACTTC. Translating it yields CASSPYRALGTSGAYEQYF.

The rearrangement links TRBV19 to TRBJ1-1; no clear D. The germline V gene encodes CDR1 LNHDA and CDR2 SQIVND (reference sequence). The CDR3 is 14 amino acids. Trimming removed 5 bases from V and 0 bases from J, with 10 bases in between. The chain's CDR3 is CASSHSGLNTEAFF. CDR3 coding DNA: TGTGCCAGTAGTCACAGTGGGTTGAACACTGAAGCTTTCTTT.

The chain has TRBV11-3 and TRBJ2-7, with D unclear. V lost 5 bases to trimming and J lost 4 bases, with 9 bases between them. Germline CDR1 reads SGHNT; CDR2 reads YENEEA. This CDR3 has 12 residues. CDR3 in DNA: TGTGCCAGCAGCCGTCGTGGGTACGAGCAGTACTTC. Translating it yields CASSRRGYEQYF.

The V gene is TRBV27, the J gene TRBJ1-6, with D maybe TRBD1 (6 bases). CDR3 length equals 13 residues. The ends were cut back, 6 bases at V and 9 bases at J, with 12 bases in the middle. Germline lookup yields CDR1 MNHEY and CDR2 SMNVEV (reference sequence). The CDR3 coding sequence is TGTGCCAGCAGAGGGGGGGACCCTTCACCCCTCCACTTT. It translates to CASRGGDPSPLHF.

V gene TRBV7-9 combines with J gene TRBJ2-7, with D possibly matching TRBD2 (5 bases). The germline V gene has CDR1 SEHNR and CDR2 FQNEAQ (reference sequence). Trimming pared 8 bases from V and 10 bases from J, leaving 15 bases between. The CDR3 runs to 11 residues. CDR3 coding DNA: TGTGCCAGCGGCCTCGGGATGGGACAGTACTTC. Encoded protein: CASGLGMGQYF.

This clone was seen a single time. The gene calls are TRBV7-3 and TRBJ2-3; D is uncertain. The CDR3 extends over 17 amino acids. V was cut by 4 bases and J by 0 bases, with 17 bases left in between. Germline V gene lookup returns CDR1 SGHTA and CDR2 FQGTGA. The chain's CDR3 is CASSSYTGLSSTDTQYF. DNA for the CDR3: TGTGCCAGCAGCTCCTACACTGGCCTGTCTAGCACAGATACGCAGTATTTT.

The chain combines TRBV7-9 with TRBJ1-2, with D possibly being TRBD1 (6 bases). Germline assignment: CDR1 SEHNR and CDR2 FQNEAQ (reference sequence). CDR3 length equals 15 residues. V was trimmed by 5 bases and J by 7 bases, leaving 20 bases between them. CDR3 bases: TGTGCCAGCAGCGCACAAACAGGGTTCCAAGCTGGCTACACCTTC. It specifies CASSAQTGFQAGYTF.

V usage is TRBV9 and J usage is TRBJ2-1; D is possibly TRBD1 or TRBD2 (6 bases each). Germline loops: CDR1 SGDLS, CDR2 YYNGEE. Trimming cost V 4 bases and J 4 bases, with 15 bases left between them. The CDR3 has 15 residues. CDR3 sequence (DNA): TGTGCCAGCAGCCGAGGGGGAGGTACTTACAATGAGCAGTTCTTC. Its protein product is CASSRGGGTYNEQFF.

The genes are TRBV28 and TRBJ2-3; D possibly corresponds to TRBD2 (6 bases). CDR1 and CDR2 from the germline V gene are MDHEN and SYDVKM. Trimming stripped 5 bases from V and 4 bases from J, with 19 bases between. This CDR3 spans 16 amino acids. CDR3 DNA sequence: TGTGCCAGCAGTACCCCCTCCGGGAGTGGGTCAGATACGCAGTATTTT. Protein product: CASSTPSGSGSDTQYF.

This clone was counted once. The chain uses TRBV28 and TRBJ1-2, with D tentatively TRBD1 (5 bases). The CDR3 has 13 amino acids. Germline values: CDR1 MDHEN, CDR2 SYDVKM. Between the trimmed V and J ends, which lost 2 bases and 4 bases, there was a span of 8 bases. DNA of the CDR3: TGTGCCAGCAGTTTACAGGGTGGCTATGGCTACACCTTC. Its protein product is CASSLQGGYGYTF.

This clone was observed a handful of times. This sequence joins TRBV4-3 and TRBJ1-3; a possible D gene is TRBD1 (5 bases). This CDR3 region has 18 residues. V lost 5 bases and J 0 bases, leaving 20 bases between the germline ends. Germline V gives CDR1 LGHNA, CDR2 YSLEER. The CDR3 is CASSKNHRGFSSGNTIYF. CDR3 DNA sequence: TGCGCCAGCAGCAAGAACCATCGGGGCTTTTCCTCTGGAAACACCATATATTTT.

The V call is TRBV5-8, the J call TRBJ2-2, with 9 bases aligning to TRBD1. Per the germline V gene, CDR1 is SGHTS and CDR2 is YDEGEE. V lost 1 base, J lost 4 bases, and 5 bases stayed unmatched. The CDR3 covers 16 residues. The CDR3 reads CASSLPRDRATGELFF. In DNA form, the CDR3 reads TGTGCCAGCAGCTTGCCCCGGGACAGGGCCACCGGGGAGCTGTTTTTT. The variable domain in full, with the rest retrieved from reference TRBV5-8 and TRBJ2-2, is EAGVTQSPTHLIKTRGQQATLRCSPISGHTSVYWYQQALGLGLQFLLWYDEGEERNRGNFPPRFSGRQFPNYSSELNVNALELEDSALYLCASSLPRDRATGELFFGEGSRLTVL.

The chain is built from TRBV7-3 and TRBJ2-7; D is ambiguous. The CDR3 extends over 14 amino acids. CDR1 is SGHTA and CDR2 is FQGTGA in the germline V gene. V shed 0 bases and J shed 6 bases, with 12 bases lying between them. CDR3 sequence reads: CASSLTPQTGEQYF. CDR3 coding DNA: TGTGCCAGCAGCTTAACCCCCCAGACGGGCGAGCAGTACTTC.